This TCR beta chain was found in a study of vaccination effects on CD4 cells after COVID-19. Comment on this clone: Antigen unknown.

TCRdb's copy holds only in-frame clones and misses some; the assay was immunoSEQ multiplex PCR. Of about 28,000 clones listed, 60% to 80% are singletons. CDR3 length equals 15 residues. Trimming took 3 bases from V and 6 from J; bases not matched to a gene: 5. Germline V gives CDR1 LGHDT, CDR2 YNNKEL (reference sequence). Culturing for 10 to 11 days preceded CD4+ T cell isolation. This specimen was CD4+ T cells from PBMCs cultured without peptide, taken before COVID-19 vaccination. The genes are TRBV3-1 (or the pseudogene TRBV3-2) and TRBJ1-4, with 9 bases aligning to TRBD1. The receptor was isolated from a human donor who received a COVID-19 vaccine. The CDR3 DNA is TGTGCCAGCAGCCAGTTCGGGGACAGGGATGAAAAACTGTTTTTT. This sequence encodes CASSQFGDRDEKLFF.